These 21 T cell receptor beta chains were sequenced from one sample in a study of regulatory T cells in long-lasting Graves disease. Combining iRepertoire HTBI primers with Arm-PCR of CDR3 regions, the authors built TCR beta libraries. TCRdb reprocessed the multiplex PCR reads with MiXCR, giving one entry per CDR3 protein. The sample has about 450,000 distinct CDR3 sequences; 23% are singletons. Time point meaning: persistent/refractory GD, antithyroid drugs over 5 years with positive TRAb. Extracted RNA from PBMCs served as the source of the TCR library. Source: peripheral blood mononuclear cells (PBMCs), taken when the disease was refractory, from a patient treated with antithyroid drugs. The receptors derive from a female donor with Graves disease.

Many counts were recorded for this clonotype. The J gene is TRBJ2-7, the V gene TRBV19, with a weak D call TRBD1 (5 bases). Germline V lookup: CDR1 LNHDA, CDR2 SQIVND (reference sequence). The CDR3 spans 12 residues. Trimming cost V 7 bases and J 2 bases, with 9 bases left between them. This CDR3 reads CASMAGTYEQYF. Written as DNA, the CDR3 is TGTGCCAGTATGGCAGGGACCTACGAGCAGTACTTC.

The rearrangement joins TRBV19 to TRBJ1-1, with a possible D match to TRBD1 (6 bases). Trimming removed 7 bases at V and 2 bases at J, with 17 bases between. The CDR3 sequence is 15 residues long. From germline, CDR1 is LNHDA and CDR2 SQIVND (reference sequence). The chain's CDR3 is CASTPEGHPNTEAFF. The CDR3 DNA sequence: TGTGCCAGTACCCCGGAGGGACACCCCAACACTGAAGCTTTCTTT.

This clonotype was counted a few times. The chain is built from TRBV27 and TRBJ2-1; D may correspond to TRBD1 or TRBD2 (5 bases each). The CDR3 consists of 15 residues. The germline CDR1 and CDR2 sequences are MNHEY and SMNVEV (reference sequence). With 3 bases removed from V and 8 bases from J, the gap between germline ends came to 17 bases. Here the CDR3 DNA reads TGTGCCAGCAGTTTGAAGGGACGCACAAAGGATGAGCAGTTCTTC. Translated: CASSLKGRTKDEQFF.

This clonotype was observed at least ten times. The rearrangement uses TRBV6-1 and TRBJ2-5; possibly TRBD1 for D (5 bases). V was cut by 6 bases and J by 4 bases, with 15 bases left in between. The CDR3 is made up of 14 amino acids. The germline gives CDR1 MNHNS, CDR2 SASEGT. The CDR3 bases are TGTGCCAGCAGCCCCCAGGGATTACTAGAGACCCAGTACTTC. This sequence encodes CASSPQGLLETQYF.

This clonotype appeared many times. The chain joins TRBV27 to TRBJ2-7; 10 positions match TRBD2. There are 14 residues in the CDR3. V gave up 5 bases and J gave up 7 bases; unmatched junction bases: 8. The germline CDR1 and CDR2 sequences are MNHEY and SMNVEV (reference sequence). CDR3 coding DNA: TGTGCCAGCAGTAAGCCGGGACTAGCGTTTGAGCAGTACTTC. Protein: CASSKPGLAFEQYF.

Comments on this clonotype: At one of its ends the junction is not consistent with the germline gene, which may arise from a read error. V and J are TRBV7-3 and TRBJ2-5; TRBD1 matches 9 bases. The V gene's germline CDR1 is SGHTA and CDR2 FQGTGA. This CDR3 has 17 amino acids. CDR3 region: CASSPTGGSVRMETQYF. Here the CDR3 DNA reads TGCGCCAGCAGCCCGACAGGGGGAAGTGTTCGAATGGAGACCCAGTACTTC.

This clonotype appeared many times. This sequence joins TRBV6-1 and TRBJ2-2, with D uncertain. The germline V gene has CDR1 MNHNS and CDR2 SASEGT. The CDR3 is 14 residues long. Trimming removed 6 bases at V and 6 bases at J, with 14 bases between. Written as DNA, the CDR3 is TGTGCCAGCAGCTCGGGCCGATTGCCCGGGGAGCTGTTTTTT. It encodes CASSSGRLPGELFF.

There are a few counts of this clonotype. The rearrangement links TRBV6-1 to TRBJ2-7; D may correspond to TRBD1 or TRBD2 (5 bases each). Trimming shortened V by 9 bases and J by 3 bases, and 18 bases separated the two germline ends. CDR1 and CDR2 from the germline V gene are MNHNS and SASEGT. There are 14 residues in the CDR3. The CDR3, as DNA: TGTGCCAGTCGGGGCCCAGTTATTCACTACGAGCAGTACTTC. Protein sequence: CASRGPVIHYEQYF.

In this sample, this clonotype turned up many times. V and J are TRBV29-1 and TRBJ2-7; either TRBD1 or TRBD2 may fit D (5 bases each). The V gene's germline CDR1 is SQVTM and CDR2 ANQGSEA. The CDR3 runs 14 residues. V shed 6 bases and J shed 3 bases, with 18 bases lying between them. The CDR3 DNA sequence: TGCAGCGTGCGGGTGACAGCCGCCCTCTACGAGCAGTACTTC. This gives the protein CSVRVTAALYEQYF.

This CDR3 is CSARDNRGSNQPQHF. The CDR3 DNA reads as TGCAGTGCTAGAGATAATAGAGGTAGCAATCAGCCCCAGCATTTT. V gene TRBV20-1 combines with J gene TRBJ1-5; no clear D gene. V was shortened by 0 bases and J by 0 bases, with 9 bases between the two germline ends. Per germline, CDR1 DFQATT and CDR2 SNEGSKA (reference sequence). The CDR3 runs to 15 residues.

This clonotype was counted at least ten times. V is TRBV10-3 and J is TRBJ2-6, with D tentatively TRBD1 or TRBD2 (6 bases each). The CDR3 length is 16 residues. The V end lost 10 bases, the J end lost 4 bases, and 20 bases lay between the germline ends. Germline V lookup: CDR1 ENHRY, CDR2 SYGVKD. The CDR3 reads CATWAGQGLGANVLTF. CDR3 nucleotide sequence: TGTGCCACCTGGGCGGGACAAGGTCTCGGGGCCAACGTCCTGACTTTC.

The rearrangement links TRBV29-1 to TRBJ2-3, with 8 bases lining up with TRBD2. Germline CDR1 is SQVTM and CDR2 is ANQGSEA. The CDR3 sequence is 15 residues long. The trim removed 4 bases at V and 5 bases at J, leaving 11 bases unmatched. The chain's CDR3 is CSVGPMAGGGDTQYF. In DNA, the CDR3 is TGCAGCGTTGGGCCAATGGCGGGGGGAGGAGATACGCAGTATTTT.

This clonotype has a count of ten or more. The DNA of the CDR3 is TGTGCCAGCAGTTTCGATAGAAGCTATGGCTACACCTTC. Amino acid sequence: CASSFDRSYGYTF. This chain links TRBV27 with TRBJ1-2; no clear D. The CDR3 is made up of 13 amino acids. V lost 3 bases and J lost 4, with 9 bases in between. Germline V gene data show CDR1 as MNHEY and CDR2 as SMNVEV (reference sequence).

Concerning this clonotype itself: A junction boundary mismatches the germline segment, possibly from a read error. The rearrangement uses TRBV3-1 and TRBJ2-2; D is unresolved. The CDR3 contains 14 residues. Germline V lookup: CDR1 LGHDT, CDR2 YNNKEL (reference sequence). The chain's CDR3 is CASGQSGDTGELFF. CDR3 nucleotide sequence: TGTGCCAGCGGCCAATCGGGCGACACCGGGGAGCTGTTTTTT.

This chain connects TRBV20-1 to TRBJ2-7, with a tentative D call TRBD2 (5 bases). CDR1 and CDR2 from the germline V gene are DFQATT and SNEGSKA (reference sequence). V lost 6 bases and J lost 3, with 15 bases in between. The length of the CDR3 is 13 residues. This CDR3 reads CSARTPDHYEQYF. CDR3 sequence (DNA): TGCAGTGCCCGGACTCCGGATCACTACGAGCAGTACTTC.

The table lists this clonotype with a few counts. The chain carries TRBV12-3 or TRBV12-4 and TRBJ2-1; 10 positions match TRBD2. Unmatched junction bases numbered 11, after V lost 5 bases and J lost 4 bases. The CDR3 covers 17 residues. The CDR3 protein is CASSLTGTSAIYNEQFF. In DNA, the CDR3 is TGTGCCAGCAGTCTCACCGGGACTAGCGCTATTTACAATGAGCAGTTCTTC.

The chain employs TRBV7-9 and TRBJ2-1; 11 bases map to TRBD2. V was clipped by 3 bases and J by 7 bases; unmatched bases: 8. This CDR3 is 16 amino acids long. Germline values: CDR1 SEHNR, CDR2 FQNEAQ (reference sequence). CDR3 DNA: TGTGCCAGCAGCTTCCCTGGACTAGCGGGTATGAATGAGCAGTTCTTC. It is translated as CASSFPGLAGMNEQFF.

J is TRBJ2-2 and V is TRBV2; 9 bases agree with TRBD2. Trimming took 8 bases from V and 4 from J; bases not matched to a gene: 11. CDR1 and CDR2 from the germline V gene are SNHLY and FYNNEI. This CDR3 is built from 16 residues. CDR3 amino acids: CASSFGGRVSTGELFF. The CDR3 DNA is TGTGCCAGCTCATTCGGCGGGAGGGTGAGCACCGGGGAGCTGTTTTTT.

CDR3 DNA: TGCGCCAGCAGCTTGTTCGCGGGAGCTCCAGAGACCCAGTACTTC. Protein sequence: CASSLFAGAPETQYF. The chain has TRBV5-1 and TRBJ2-5, with TRBD2 matching over 7 bases. V lost 1 base, J lost 4 bases, and 7 bases stayed unmatched. Germline V gene sequence: CDR1 SGHRS, CDR2 YFSETQ. This CDR3 region has 15 residues.

This clonotype was seen at least ten times. V is TRBV12-3 or TRBV12-4 and J is TRBJ1-5; maybe TRBD1 (5 bases). Trimming removed 2 bases from V and 0 bases from J, with 11 bases in between. The CDR3 runs 16 residues. DNA for the CDR3: TGTGCCAGCAGTTTATGGGGCGGCTATAGCAATCAGCCCCAGCATTTT. It is translated as CASSLWGGYSNQPQHF.

The V call is TRBV11-2, the J call TRBJ1-4, with TRBD1 identical over 9 bases. The V and J ends lost 4 bases and 7 bases, in that order; junction bases with no gene match: 7. This CDR3 comprises 15 residues. Germline V lookup: CDR1 SGHAT, CDR2 FQNNGV. CDR3 bases: TGTGCCAGCAGCTCTACAGGGGGCGCGGGTGAAAAACTGTTTTTT. It specifies CASSSTGGAGEKLFF.